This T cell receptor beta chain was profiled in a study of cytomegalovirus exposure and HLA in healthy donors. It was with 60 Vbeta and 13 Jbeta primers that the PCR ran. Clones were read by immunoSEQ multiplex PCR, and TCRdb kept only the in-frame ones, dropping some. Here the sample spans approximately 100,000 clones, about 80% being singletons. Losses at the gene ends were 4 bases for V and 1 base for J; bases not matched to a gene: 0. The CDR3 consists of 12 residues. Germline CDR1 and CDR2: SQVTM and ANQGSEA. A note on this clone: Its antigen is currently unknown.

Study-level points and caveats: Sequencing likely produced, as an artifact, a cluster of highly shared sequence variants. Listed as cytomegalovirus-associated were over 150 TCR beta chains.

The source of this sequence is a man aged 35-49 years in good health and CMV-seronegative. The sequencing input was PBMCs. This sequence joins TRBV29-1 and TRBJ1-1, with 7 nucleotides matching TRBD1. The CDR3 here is CSVGQGNTEAFF. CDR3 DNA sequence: TGCAGCGTTGGACAGGGGAACACTGAAGCTTTCTTT.